This TCR beta chain appears in the sequencing data of a study of blood T cell repertoires in COVID-19. In the study overall: Sources were T cells, B-cell-depleted T cells, or PBMCs; the material itself was cDNA or gDNA.

In the authors' methods: The authors estimated nucleated cell counts from reference gene primer amplification. Generated by immunoSEQ multiplex PCR, the TCRdb table keeps only in-frame clones and is missing some. V and J calls plus clone size are reproduced from that table; the DNA served to infer D and trimming. This table has about 210,000 clones, roughly four fifths appearing once. Germline CDR1 and CDR2: SGHRS and YFSETQ. V shed 4 bases, J shed 2 bases, and the junction held 5 bases outside the gene matches. The CDR3 runs 15 residues. The rearrangement joins TRBV5-1 to TRBJ2-3, with 9 bases aligning to TRBD1. The TCR sequence derives from a woman aged 40 to 55 with active or convalescent COVID-19. The sample was peripheral blood. This chain's CDR3 is CASSHGDRVTDTQYF. CDR3 DNA: TGCGCCAGCAGCCATGGGGACAGGGTCACAGATACGCAGTATTTT.